The 3 T cell receptor beta chains given below trace back to one sample, sequenced in a study of blood T cell repertoires in COVID-19. Some clones are missing from TCRdb's copy, which holds only in-frame ones; the method was immunoSEQ multiplex PCR. The sample lists some 300,000 clones, approximately 86% seen once, with less than 15% in the top ten. Sequenced input: peripheral blood. The receptors come from a woman aged 65 to 85 with COVID-19, enrolled during active disease.

The V and J genes are TRBV27 and TRBJ1-2; perhaps TRBD1 as D (6 bases). Germline loops: CDR1 MNHEY, CDR2 SMNVEV (reference sequence). V was shortened by 2 bases and J by 2 bases, with 15 bases between the two germline ends. The CDR3 covers 16 residues. CDR3: CASSLLVTGRNYGYTF. The CDR3 DNA is TGTGCCAGCAGTTTACTAGTAACAGGGAGAAACTATGGCTACACCTTC.

The CDR3 DNA reads as TGTGCCACCAGGGGACAGGGGGTAGATGGCTACACCTTC. Encoded protein: CATRGQGVDGYTF. The chain is built from TRBV24-1 and TRBJ1-2, with 11 bases identical to TRBD1. Germline V gene data show CDR1 as KGHDR and CDR2 as SFDVKD. The length of the CDR3 is 13 residues. V gave up 7 bases and J gave up 6 bases; unmatched junction bases: 3.

The chain is built from TRBV28 and TRBJ1-1; 7 nucleotides line up with TRBD1. Looked up from germline, CDR1 is MDHEN and CDR2 is SYDVKM. V was pared by 7 bases and J by 0 bases, with 5 bases of the junction left unmatched. CDR3 length equals 14 residues. The CDR3 sequence is CASTLDRLNTEAFF. The CDR3 DNA reads TGTGCCAGCACCCTGGACAGGCTGAACACTGAAGCTTTCTTT.